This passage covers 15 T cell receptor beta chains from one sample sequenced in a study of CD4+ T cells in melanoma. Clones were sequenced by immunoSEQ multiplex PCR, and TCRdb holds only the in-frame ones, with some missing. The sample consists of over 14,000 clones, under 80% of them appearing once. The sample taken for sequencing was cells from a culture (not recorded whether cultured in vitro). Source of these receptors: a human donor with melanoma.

The CDR3 is CASTDLAFGYTF. The CDR3 DNA reads TGTGCCAGCACCGACCTGGCGTTCGGCTACACCTTC. The chain couples TRBV6-5 to TRBJ1-2; no firm D call. This CDR3 spans 12 amino acids. V lost 7 bases, J lost 8 bases, and 14 bases lay in between. The germline V gene encodes CDR1 MNHEY and CDR2 SVGAGI.

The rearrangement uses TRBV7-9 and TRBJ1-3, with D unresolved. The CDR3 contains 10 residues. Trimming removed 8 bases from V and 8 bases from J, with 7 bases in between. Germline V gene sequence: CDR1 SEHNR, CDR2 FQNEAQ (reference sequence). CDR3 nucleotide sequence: TGTGCCAGCGGAGATTACACCATATATTTT. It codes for CASGDYTIYF. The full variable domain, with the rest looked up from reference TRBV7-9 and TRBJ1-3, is DTGVSQNPRHKITKRGQNVTFRCDPISEHNRLYWYRQTLGQGPEFLTYFQNEAQLEKSRLLSDRFSAERPKGSFSTLEIQRTEQGDSAMYLCASGDYTIYFGEGSWLTVV.

Here the CDR3 reads CASSVSGVSYEQYF. The CDR3 DNA sequence: TGTGCCAGCAGCGTTAGCGGGGTCTCCTACGAGCAGTACTTC. V and J are TRBV11-3 and TRBJ2-7; 8 bases are shared with TRBD2. From germline, CDR1 is SGHNT and CDR2 YENEEA. The CDR3 consists of 14 residues. J gave up 0 bases and V 5 bases, and 3 bases lay outside the gene matches.

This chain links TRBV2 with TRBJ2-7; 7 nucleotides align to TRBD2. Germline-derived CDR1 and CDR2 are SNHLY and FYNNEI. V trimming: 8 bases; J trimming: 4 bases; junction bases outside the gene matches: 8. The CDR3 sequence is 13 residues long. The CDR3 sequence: CASWGRGGYEQYF. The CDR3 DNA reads TGTGCCAGCTGGGGACGGGGAGGGTACGAGCAGTACTTC.

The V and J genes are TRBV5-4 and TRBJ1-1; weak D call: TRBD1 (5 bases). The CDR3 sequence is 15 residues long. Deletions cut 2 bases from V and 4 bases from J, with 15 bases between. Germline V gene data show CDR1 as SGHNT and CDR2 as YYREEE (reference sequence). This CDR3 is CASSLARGTITEAFF. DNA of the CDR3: TGTGCCAGCAGCTTAGCGAGGGGTACGATCACTGAAGCTTTCTTT.

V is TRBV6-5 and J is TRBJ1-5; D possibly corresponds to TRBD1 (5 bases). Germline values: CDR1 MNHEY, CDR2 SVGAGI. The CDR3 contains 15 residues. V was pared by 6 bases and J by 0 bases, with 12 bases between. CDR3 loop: CASRDEGHSNQPQHF. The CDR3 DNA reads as TGTGCCAGCAGGGACGAGGGGCATAGCAATCAGCCCCAGCATTTT.

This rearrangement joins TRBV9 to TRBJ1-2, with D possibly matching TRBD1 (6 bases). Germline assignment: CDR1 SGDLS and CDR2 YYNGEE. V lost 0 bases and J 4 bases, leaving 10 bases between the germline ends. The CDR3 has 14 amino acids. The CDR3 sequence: CASSVDRAPYGYTF. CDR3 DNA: TGTGCCAGCAGCGTAGACAGGGCTCCCTATGGCTACACCTTC.

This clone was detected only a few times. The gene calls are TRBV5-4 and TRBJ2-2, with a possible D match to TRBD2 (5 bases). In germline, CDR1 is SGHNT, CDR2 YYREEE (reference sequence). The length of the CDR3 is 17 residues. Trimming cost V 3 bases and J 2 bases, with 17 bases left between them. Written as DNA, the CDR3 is TGTGCCAGCAGCTCCCTGGGCGGGCTAACAAACACCGGGGAGCTGTTTTTT. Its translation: CASSSLGGLTNTGELFF. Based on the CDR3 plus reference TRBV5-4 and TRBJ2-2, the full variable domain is ETGVTQSPTHLIKTRGQQVTLRCSSQSGHNTVSWYQQALGQGPQFIFQYYREEENGRGNFPPRFSGLQFPNYSSELNVNALELDDSALYLCASSSLGGLTNTGELFFGEGSRLTVL.

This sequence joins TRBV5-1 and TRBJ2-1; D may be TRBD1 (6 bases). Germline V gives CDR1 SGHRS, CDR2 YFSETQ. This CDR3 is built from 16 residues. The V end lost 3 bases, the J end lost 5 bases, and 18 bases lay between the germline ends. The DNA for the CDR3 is TGCGCCAGCAGCTCCGCCGGGACACCGACCGACAATGAGCAGTTCTTC. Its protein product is CASSSAGTPTDNEQFF.

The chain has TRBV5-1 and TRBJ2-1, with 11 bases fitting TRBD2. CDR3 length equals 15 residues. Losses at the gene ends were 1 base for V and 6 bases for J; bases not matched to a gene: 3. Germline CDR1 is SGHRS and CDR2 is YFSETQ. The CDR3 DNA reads TGCGCCAGCAGCTTGCCACTAGCGGGGGTCAATGAGCAGTTCTTC. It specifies CASSLPLAGVNEQFF.

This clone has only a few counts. The CDR3 nucleotides are TGTGCCTGGGGACAGGGGGCGTCTGGAAACACCATATATTTT. It translates to CAWGQGASGNTIYF. The rearrangement joins TRBV30 to TRBJ1-3; the match to TRBD1 covers 11 bases. The CDR3 extends over 14 amino acids. V was clipped by 5 bases and J by 1 base; unmatched bases: 1. The germline CDR1 and CDR2 sequences are GTSNPN and SVGIG (reference sequence).

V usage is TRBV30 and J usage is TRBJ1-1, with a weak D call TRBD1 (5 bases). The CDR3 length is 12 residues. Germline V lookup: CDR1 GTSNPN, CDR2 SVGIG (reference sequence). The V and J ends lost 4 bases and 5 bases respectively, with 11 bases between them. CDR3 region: CAWTLWGTEAFF. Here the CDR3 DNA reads TGTGCCTGGACCTTATGGGGGACTGAAGCTTTCTTT.

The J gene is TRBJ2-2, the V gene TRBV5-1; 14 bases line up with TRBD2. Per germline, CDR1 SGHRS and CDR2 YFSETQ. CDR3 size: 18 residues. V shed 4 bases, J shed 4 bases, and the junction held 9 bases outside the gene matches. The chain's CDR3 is CASSLGGLAGGSTGELFF. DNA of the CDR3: TGCGCCAGCAGCCTGGGCGGACTAGCGGGGGGCAGCACCGGGGAGCTGTTTTTT.

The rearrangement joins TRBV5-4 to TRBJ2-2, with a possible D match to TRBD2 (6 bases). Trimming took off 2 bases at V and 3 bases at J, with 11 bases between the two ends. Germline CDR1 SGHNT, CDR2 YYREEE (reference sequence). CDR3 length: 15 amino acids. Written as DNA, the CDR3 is TGTGCCAGCAGCTTCGGGACTCTCGACACCGGGGAGCTGTTTTTT. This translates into CASSFGTLDTGELFF.

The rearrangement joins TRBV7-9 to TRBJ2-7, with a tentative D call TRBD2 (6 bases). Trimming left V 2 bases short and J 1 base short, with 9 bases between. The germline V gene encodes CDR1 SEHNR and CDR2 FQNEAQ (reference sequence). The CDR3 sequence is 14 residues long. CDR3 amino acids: CASSLTGGSYEQYF. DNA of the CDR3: TGTGCCAGCAGCTTAACCGGGGGATCCTACGAGCAGTACTTC.